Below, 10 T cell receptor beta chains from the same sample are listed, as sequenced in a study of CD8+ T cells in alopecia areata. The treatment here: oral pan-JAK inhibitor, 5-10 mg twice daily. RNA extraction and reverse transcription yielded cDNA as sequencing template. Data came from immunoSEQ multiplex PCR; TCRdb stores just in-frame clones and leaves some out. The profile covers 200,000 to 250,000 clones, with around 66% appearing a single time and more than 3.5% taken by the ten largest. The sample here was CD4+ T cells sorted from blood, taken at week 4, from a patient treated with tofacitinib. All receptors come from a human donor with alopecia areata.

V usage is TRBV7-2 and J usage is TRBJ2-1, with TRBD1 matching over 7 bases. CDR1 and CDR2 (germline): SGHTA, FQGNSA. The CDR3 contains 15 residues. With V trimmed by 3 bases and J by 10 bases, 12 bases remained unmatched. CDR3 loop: CASSLQLQGIREQFF. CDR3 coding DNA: TGTGCCAGCAGCTTGCAGTTACAGGGGATCAGGGAGCAGTTCTTC.

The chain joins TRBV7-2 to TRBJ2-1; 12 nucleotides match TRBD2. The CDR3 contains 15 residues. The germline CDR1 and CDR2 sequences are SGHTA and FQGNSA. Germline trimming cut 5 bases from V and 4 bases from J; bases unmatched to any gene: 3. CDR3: CASSVTSGSYNEQFF. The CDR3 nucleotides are TGTGCCAGCAGCGTGACTAGCGGGAGTTACAATGAGCAGTTCTTC. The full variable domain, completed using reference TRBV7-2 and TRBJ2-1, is GAGVSQSPSNKVTEKGKDVELRCDPISGHTALYWYRQSLGQGLEFLIYFQGNSAPDKSGLPSDRFSAERTGGSVSTLTIQRTQQEDSAVYLCASSVTSGSYNEQFFGPGTRLTVL.

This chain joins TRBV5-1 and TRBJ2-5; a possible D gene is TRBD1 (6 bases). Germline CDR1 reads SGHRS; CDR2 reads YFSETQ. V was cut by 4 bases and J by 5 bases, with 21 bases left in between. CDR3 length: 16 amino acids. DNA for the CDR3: TGCGCCAGCAGCCAGAGAACAGGGTCGGAGGCGGAGACCCAGTACTTC. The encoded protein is CASSQRTGSEAETQYF.

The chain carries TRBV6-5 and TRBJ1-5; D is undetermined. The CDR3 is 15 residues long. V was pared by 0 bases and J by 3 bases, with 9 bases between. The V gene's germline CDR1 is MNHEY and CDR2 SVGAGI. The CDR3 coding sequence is TGTGCCAGCAGTTACTCTGGTTCTAACAATCAGCCCCAGCATTTT. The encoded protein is CASSYSGSNNQPQHF.

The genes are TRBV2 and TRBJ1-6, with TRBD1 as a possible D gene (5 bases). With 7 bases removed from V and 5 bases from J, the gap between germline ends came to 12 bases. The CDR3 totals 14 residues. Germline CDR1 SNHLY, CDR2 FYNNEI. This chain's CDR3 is CASKTGADNSPLHF. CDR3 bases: TGTGCCAGCAAGACTGGGGCCGATAATTCACCCCTCCACTTT.

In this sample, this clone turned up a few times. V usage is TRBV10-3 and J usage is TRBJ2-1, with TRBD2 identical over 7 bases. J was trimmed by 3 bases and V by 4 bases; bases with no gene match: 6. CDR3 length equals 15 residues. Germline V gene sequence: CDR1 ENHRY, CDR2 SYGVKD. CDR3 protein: CAISGQTGGYNEQFF. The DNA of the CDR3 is TGTGCCATCAGTGGGCAAACGGGGGGCTACAATGAGCAGTTCTTC.

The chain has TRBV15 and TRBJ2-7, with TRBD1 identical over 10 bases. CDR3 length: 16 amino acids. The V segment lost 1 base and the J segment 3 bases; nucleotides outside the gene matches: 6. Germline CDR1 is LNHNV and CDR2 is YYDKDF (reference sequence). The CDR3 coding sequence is TGTGCCACCAGCAGAGGCCCGGGACAGGGGATCTACGAGCAGTACTTC. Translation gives CATSRGPGQGIYEQYF. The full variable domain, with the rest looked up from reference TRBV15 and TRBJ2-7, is DAMVIQNPRYQVTQFGKPVTLSCSQTLNHNVMYWYQQKSSQAPKLLFHYYDKDFNNEADTPDNFQSRRPNTSFCFLDIRSPGLGDTAMYLCATSRGPGQGIYEQYFGPGTRLTVT.

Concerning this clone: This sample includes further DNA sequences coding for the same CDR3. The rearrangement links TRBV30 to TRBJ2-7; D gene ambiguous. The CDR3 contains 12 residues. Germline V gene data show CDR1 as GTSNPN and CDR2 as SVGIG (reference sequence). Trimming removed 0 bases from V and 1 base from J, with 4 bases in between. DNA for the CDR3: TGTGCCTGGAGTGTGCTGTCCTACGAGCAGTACTTC. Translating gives CAWSVLSYEQYF.

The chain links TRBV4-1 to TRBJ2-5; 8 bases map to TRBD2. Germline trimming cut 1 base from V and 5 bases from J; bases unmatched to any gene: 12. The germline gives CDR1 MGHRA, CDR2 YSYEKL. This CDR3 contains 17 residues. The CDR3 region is CASSQGVAGTWGETQYF. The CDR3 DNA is TGCGCCAGCAGCCAAGGAGTAGCGGGGACTTGGGGGGAGACCCAGTACTTC.

In DNA form, the CDR3 reads TGCAGCGTCGCGAGGGTTAACACTGAAGCTTTCTTT. Protein: CSVARVNTEAFF. V is TRBV29-1 and J is TRBJ1-1; D is unclear. Germline V gives CDR1 SQVTM, CDR2 ANQGSEA. Deletions cut 6 bases from V and 2 bases from J, with 10 bases between. The CDR3 covers 12 residues.